This T cell receptor (beta chain) derives from a study of identical twins. V lost 4 bases to trimming and J lost 3 bases; unmatched junction nucleotides: 24. Germline values: CDR1 SGHNT, CDR2 YENEEA. The CDR3 spans 21 residues. This clonotype was counted a few times. In TCRdb, the 5' RACE reads were re-called with MiXCR into one record per CDR3 protein. This sample has some 240,000 distinct CDR3 sequences, with under 12% found just once. Sequencing was performed on memory T cells sorted from blood. This rearrangement joins TRBV11-3 to TRBJ2-7; 10 bases align to TRBD2. This clonotype originated in a man aged 50 to 59 in good health. CDR3 in amino acids: CASSSPGTSVTKGGSFYEQYF. CDR3 nucleotides: TGTGCCAGCAGCTCGCCCGGGACTAGCGTAACGAAGGGTGGTAGTTTCTACGAGCAGTACTTC.